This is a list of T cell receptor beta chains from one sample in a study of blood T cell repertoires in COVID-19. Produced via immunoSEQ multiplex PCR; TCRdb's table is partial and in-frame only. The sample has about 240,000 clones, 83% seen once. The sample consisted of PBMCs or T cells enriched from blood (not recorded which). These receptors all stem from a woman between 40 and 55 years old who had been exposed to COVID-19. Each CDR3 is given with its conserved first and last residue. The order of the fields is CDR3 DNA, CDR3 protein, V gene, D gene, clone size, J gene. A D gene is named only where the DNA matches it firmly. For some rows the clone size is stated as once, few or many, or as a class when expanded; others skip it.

TGTGCCAGCAGCTCTGGGGGCCCCTACGAGCAGTACTTC,CASSSGGPYEQYF,TRBV27,-,-,TRBJ2-7
TGTGCCAGCAGCGTAGTAGCGGGGGACTACAATGAGCAGTTCTTC,CASSVVAGDYNEQFF,TRBV9,TRBD2,-,TRBJ2-1
TGCGCCAGCCGGGAGCCTGGTACTGAAGCTTTCTTT,CASREPGTEAFF,TRBV5-1,-,-,TRBJ1-1
TGTGCCAGCAGCCCACAGGCAGGACTAGGATGGGATGAGCAGTTCTTC,CASSPQAGLGWDEQFF,TRBV7-2,TRBD2,few,TRBJ2-1
TGTGCCAGCTCAGACCGGGGGAATGGCTACACCTTC,CASSDRGNGYTF,TRBV18,-,-,TRBJ1-2
TGTGCCAGCAGCTTAGGGGGTCGGGGACAGCGGATCGCCGGGGAGCTGTTTTTT,CASSLGGRGQRIAGELFF,TRBV7-3,TRBD1,once,TRBJ2-2
TGTGCCAGCTCACAAGGACAGGGGGGGCAGCCCCAGCATTTT,CASSQGQGGQPQHF,TRBV18,TRBD1,-,TRBJ1-5
TGCAGTGCTAGTAGGGTAGGGGTGGAGACCCAGTACTTC,CSASRVGVETQYF,TRBV20-1,-,once,TRBJ2-5
TGTGCCAGCAGTGAGTCCGGTCCCTACAATGAGCAGTTCTTC,CASSESGPYNEQFF,TRBV25-1,-,once,TRBJ2-1
TGTGCCAGTAGTACCGGGACAGGACGGGCCTACGAGCAGTACTTC,CASSTGTGRAYEQYF,TRBV19,TRBD1,-,TRBJ2-7
TGCGCCAGCAGCTCCCCCGCAGGGGCCACTGAAGCTTTCTTT,CASSSPAGATEAFF,TRBV5-1,-,-,TRBJ1-1
TGTGCCAGCAGCTTAGGTCCACTCTCTGGAAACACCATATATTTT,CASSLGPLSGNTIYF,TRBV11-2,-,-,TRBJ1-3
TGTGCCAGCAGCGCCCCGGGACAGGGGGCAAATGAGCAGTTCTTC,CASSAPGQGANEQFF,TRBV7-9,TRBD1,-,TRBJ2-1
TGCGCCAGCAGCCAAGATGGGGCATTAACTGGCTACACCTTC,CASSQDGALTGYTF,TRBV4-3,-,-,TRBJ1-2
TGTGCCAGCACCATCGGAGCGGGGGCAAACGGGGAGCTGTTTTTT,CASTIGAGANGELFF,TRBV5-6,TRBD2,-,TRBJ2-2
TGTGCCAGCAGAGTGGGGGGCACTGAAGCTTTCTTT,CASRVGGTEAFF,TRBV5-5,-,-,TRBJ1-1
TGTGCCAGCAGCATCGGGGGGCGGGAGACCCAGTACTTC,CASSIGGRETQYF,TRBV7-8,-,-,TRBJ2-5
TGTGCCAGCAGCCACCCGGACTACACTGAAGCTTTCTTT,CASSHPDYTEAFF,TRBV6-5,-,once,TRBJ1-1
TGTGCCAGCAAGGGGCAGTTCTACGAGCAGTACTTC,CASKGQFYEQYF,TRBV2,-,-,TRBJ2-7
TGTGCCAGCCAACCTACTAGCGGGGCCAGCACAGATACGCAGTATTTT,CASQPTSGASTDTQYF,TRBV7-2,TRBD2,once,TRBJ2-3
TGTGCCAGCAGCGCGCAGTTCGGGGGGGCAGGTGAAAAACTGTTTTTT,CASSAQFGGAGEKLFF,TRBV7-2,-,-,TRBJ1-4
TGTGCCAGCAGCGTAGTTCCAGGTGGACAGGGGGATCCAGATACGCAGTATTTT,CASSVVPGGQGDPDTQYF,TRBV9,TRBD1,-,TRBJ2-3